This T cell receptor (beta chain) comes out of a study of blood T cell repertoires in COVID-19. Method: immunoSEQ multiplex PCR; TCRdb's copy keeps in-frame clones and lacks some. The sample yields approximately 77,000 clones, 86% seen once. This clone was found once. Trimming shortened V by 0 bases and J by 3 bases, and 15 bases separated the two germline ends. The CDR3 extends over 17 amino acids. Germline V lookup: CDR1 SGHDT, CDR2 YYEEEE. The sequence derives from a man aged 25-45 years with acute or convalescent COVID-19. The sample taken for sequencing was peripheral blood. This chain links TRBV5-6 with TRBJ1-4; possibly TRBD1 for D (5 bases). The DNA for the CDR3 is TGTGCCAGCAGCTTGGATAGGGGTCGACGGGCTAATGAAAAACTGTTTTTT. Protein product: CASSLDRGRRANEKLFF.